The 17 T cell receptor beta chains below were found in one sample sequenced in a study of CD8+CD57+ T cells in acquired aplastic anemia. The authors sequenced patients whose flow cytometry had shown CD8+CD57+ cell expansion. Investigators profiled TCR beta VDJ and CDR3 from genomic DNA template. TCRdb re-called the reads through MiXCR, storing one row per CDR3 protein. The sample has 200,000 to 250,000 distinct CDR3 sequences; over 55% are singletons. Sequenced: sorted CD4+, CD8+, or CD8+CD57+ T cells (not recorded which) from PBMCs. The source of these receptors is a human donor with aplastic anemia.

This chain uses TRBV9 with TRBJ2-3; tentative D call: TRBD1 (7 bases). The CDR3 is 17 residues long. V was cut by 0 bases and J by 2 bases, with 16 bases left in between. Germline-derived CDR1 and CDR2 are SGDLS and YYNGEE. In nucleotides, the CDR3 is TGTGCCAGCAGCGTAGAGGGCAGGGGGACTCACACAGATACGCAGTATTTT. Residues: CASSVEGRGTHTDTQYF.

The chain combines TRBV29-1 with TRBJ2-7, with a tentative D call TRBD1 (6 bases). V lost 4 bases, J lost 3 bases, and 10 bases lay in between. The CDR3 is made up of 12 amino acids. Per germline, CDR1 SQVTM and CDR2 ANQGSEA. This CDR3 is CSVVGQNYEQYF. CDR3 nucleotide sequence: TGCAGCGTTGTAGGACAGAACTACGAGCAGTACTTC.

This chain uses TRBV5-1 with TRBJ2-1; D possibly corresponds to TRBD1 (5 bases). The CDR3 consists of 12 residues. Germline CDR1 SGHRS, CDR2 YFSETQ. V gave up 3 bases and J gave up 6 bases, with 7 bases separating them. Here the CDR3 DNA reads TGCGCCAGCAGCTACAGGACCAATGAGCAGTTCTTC. Its protein is CASSYRTNEQFF.

This clonotype has only a few counts. The rearrangement joins TRBV7-2 to TRBJ2-5; possibly TRBD1 for D (5 bases). The CDR3 consists of 13 residues. Per the germline V gene, CDR1 is SGHTA and CDR2 is FQGNSA. V gave up 5 bases and J gave up 5 bases, with 12 bases separating them. The CDR3 here is CASSPQGLETQYF. In DNA form, the CDR3 reads TGTGCCAGCAGCCCTCAGGGATTGGAGACCCAGTACTTC.

This rearrangement joins TRBV2 to TRBJ2-1; 9 bases fit TRBD1. In germline, CDR1 is SNHLY, CDR2 FYNNEI. CDR3 size: 15 residues. V was pared by 1 base and J by 6 bases, with 4 bases of the junction left unmatched. CDR3 DNA: TGTGCCAGCAGTGAAGACAGGGGGCGTACCAATGAGCAGTTCTTC. It specifies CASSEDRGRTNEQFF.

The V and J genes are TRBV25-1 and TRBJ1-1, with D possibly matching TRBD1 (6 bases). V was shortened by 7 bases and J by 4 bases, with 13 bases between the two germline ends. The CDR3 covers 13 residues. Germline CDR1 MGHDK, CDR2 SYGVNS. This chain's CDR3 is CASNRVGVTEAFF. CDR3 nucleotide sequence: TGTGCCAGCAACAGGGTAGGGGTCACTGAAGCTTTCTTT. The variable domain in full, with the rest retrieved from reference TRBV25-1 and TRBJ1-1, is EADIYQTPRYLVIGTGKKITLECSQTMGHDKMYWYQQDPGMELHLIHYSYGVNSTEKGDLSSESTVSRIRTEHFPLTLESARPSHTSQYLCASNRVGVTEAFFGQGTRLTVV.

The CDR3 bases are TGCAGTGCTATGTTAAGGGGGGCCCCGAGCAATCAGCCCCAGTACTTC. Its translation: CSAMLRGAPSNQPQYF. The genes are TRBV20-1 and TRBJ2-5; D could derive from TRBD1 or TRBD2 (6 bases each). Per the germline V gene, CDR1 is DFQATT and CDR2 is SNEGSKA (reference sequence). This CDR3 has 16 amino acids. Trimming removed 4 bases from V and 9 bases from J, with 27 bases in between.

The table lists this clonotype with a few counts. This chain uses TRBV5-4 with TRBJ2-7; 7 bases line up with TRBD2. V lost 4 bases and J lost 2; bases outside the gene matches: 6. The CDR3 sequence is 14 residues long. Germline loops: CDR1 SGHNT, CDR2 YYREEE (reference sequence). The CDR3 is CASSLGAGTYEQYF. CDR3 nucleotides: TGTGCCAGCAGCCTCGGAGCGGGGACCTACGAGCAGTACTTC.

This clonotype came up once. V is TRBV7-8 and J is TRBJ1-6; D call uncertain. The CDR3 has 16 residues. Trimming removed 4 bases at V and 0 bases at J, with 10 bases between. Germline values: CDR1 SGHVS, CDR2 FQNEAQ. This CDR3 reads CASSSVGPSYNSPLHF. DNA for the CDR3: TGTGCCAGCAGCTCGGTAGGGCCCTCCTATAATTCACCCCTCCACTTT.

The chain has TRBV19 and TRBJ1-5; D remains ambiguous. This CDR3 region has 15 residues. Germline CDR1 and CDR2: LNHDA and SQIVND (reference sequence). V lost 3 bases and J lost 4, with 13 bases in between. CDR3 sequence: CASSMIRAENQPQHF. DNA of the CDR3: TGTGCCAGTAGTATGATTAGGGCAGAGAATCAGCCCCAGCATTTT.

Worth noting for this clonotype: A read error is likely, as this CDR3 ends without the conserved phenylalanine or tryptophan. It is unclear where the CDR3 begins or ends on the DNA, so no DNA is shown, and the CDR3 is as TCRdb lists it. This chain connects TRBV15 to TRBJ2-3; the table calls TRBD1, which could not be checked here. Germline CDR1 and CDR2: LNHNV and YYDKDF (reference sequence). The CDR3 comprises 15 residues, both ends counted. The CDR3 reads CATSRPGTRHRYAVV.

Concerning this clonotype itself: A read error may account for a junction end that differs from germline. J is TRBJ2-1 and V is TRBV10-1; D remains ambiguous. CDR1 WNHNN and CDR2 SYGVQD come from the germline V gene (reference sequence). The CDR3 contains 17 residues. CDR3 nucleotides: TGTGCCAGCAGTTACATAGTGAGAACCAGCTCCTACAATGAGCAGTTCTTC. Protein: CASSYIVRTSSYNEQFF.

This clonotype occurred once. V is TRBV2 and J is TRBJ1-2; TRBD1 might be the D (6 bases). Per the germline V gene, CDR1 is SNHLY and CDR2 is FYNNEI. There are 13 residues in the CDR3. Trimming shortened V by 6 bases and J by 7 bases, and 15 bases separated the two germline ends. CDR3 sequence: CASREGGRSGYTF. CDR3 sequence (DNA): TGTGCCAGCAGGGAGGGGGGTAGGTCTGGCTACACCTTC.

In its sample, this clonotype was seen once. The gene calls are TRBV11-2 and TRBJ1-1; D not resolved. The V gene's germline CDR1 is SGHAT and CDR2 FQNNGV. This CDR3 comprises 11 residues. The V end lost 5 bases, the J end lost 6 bases, and 7 bases lay between the germline ends. The CDR3 nucleotides are TGTGCCAGCAGCGGAGGGCCTGAAGCTTTCTTT. The encoded protein is CASSGGPEAFF.

The gene calls are TRBV2 and TRBJ1-5; no definite D call. CDR3 length: 13 amino acids. CDR1 and CDR2 from the germline V gene are SNHLY and FYNNEI. Trimming left V 7 bases short and J 2 bases short, with 9 bases between. CDR3 sequence reads: CASKVEGNQPQHF. The CDR3 region has the DNA TGTGCCAGCAAGGTTGAGGGCAATCAGCCCCAGCATTTT.

The chain uses TRBV10-3 and TRBJ1-3, with D uncertain. Germline CDR1 ENHRY, CDR2 SYGVKD. V was cut by 8 bases and J by 3 bases, with 14 bases left in between. The CDR3 has 14 amino acids. CDR3 protein: CAIGREEDGNTIYF. The CDR3 DNA reads as TGTGCCATCGGGAGGGAGGAAGATGGAAACACCATATATTTT.

This clonotype was seen more than once but under ten times. This chain joins TRBV20-1 and TRBJ1-6; unclear D gene. This CDR3 contains 15 residues. Between the trimmed V and J ends, which lost 6 bases and 9 bases, there was a span of 21 bases. CDR1 and CDR2 (germline): DFQATT, SNEGSKA (reference sequence). CDR3 in DNA: TGCAGTGCCCAGATTGGCTTTAGGGATAGTTCACCCCTCCACTTT. Its protein is CSAQIGFRDSSPLHF.